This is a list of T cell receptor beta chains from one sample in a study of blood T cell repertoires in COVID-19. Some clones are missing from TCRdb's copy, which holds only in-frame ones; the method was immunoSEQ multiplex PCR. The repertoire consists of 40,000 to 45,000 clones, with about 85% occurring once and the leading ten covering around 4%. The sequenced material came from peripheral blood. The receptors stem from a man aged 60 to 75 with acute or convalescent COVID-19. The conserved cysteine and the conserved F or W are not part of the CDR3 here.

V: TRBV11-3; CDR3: ASSLRGGDYNEQF
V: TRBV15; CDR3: ATSRDQTTGTDTQY
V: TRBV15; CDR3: ATSLRTTQETQY
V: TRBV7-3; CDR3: ASSLGAGGTSEQY
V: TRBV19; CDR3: ASNRRGTGELF
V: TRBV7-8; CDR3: ASSRDSPEQY
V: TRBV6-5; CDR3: ASSYSGTNQETQY
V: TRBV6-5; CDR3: ASSHSLDRTTEAF
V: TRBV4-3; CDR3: ASSQARSNYGYT
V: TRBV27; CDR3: ASSVDRRSEKLF
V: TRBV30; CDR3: AWSAGTGGYEQY
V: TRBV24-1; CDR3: ATSNQGAPDTQY
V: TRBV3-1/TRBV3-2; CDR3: ASAEGTVGNTIY
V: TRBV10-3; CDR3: AIGAGLV
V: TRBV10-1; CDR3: ASSVLRGQPNVYEQY
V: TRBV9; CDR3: ASSDGTEIYGYT
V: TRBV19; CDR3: ASSIGDTEWGSLF
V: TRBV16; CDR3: ASSRTMESPLH
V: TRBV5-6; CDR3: ASSELVGEQY
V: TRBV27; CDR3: ASRRGSTDTQY
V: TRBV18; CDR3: ASSPPRGTNTEAF
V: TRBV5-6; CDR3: ASSLRGANYGYT
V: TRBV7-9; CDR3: ASSLDREPNQPQH
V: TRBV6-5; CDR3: ASTQGDYEQY
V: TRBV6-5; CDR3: ASSSTSGAQREQY
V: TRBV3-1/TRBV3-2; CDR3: ASSRRDRATLYGYT
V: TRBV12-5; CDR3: ASEALGTDTQY
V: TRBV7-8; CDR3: ASSSPSWVSGANVLT
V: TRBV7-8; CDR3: ASSLAYREGDTEAF
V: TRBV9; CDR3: ASSARDNEQF
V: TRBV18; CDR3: ASSPDRMNTEAF
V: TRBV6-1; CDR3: ASSEAPVGLNTEAF
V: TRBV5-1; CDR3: ASSTGTSGGSYNEQF
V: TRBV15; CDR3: ATSRRSGVITDTQY
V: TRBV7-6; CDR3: ASSFTPRGGDEQF